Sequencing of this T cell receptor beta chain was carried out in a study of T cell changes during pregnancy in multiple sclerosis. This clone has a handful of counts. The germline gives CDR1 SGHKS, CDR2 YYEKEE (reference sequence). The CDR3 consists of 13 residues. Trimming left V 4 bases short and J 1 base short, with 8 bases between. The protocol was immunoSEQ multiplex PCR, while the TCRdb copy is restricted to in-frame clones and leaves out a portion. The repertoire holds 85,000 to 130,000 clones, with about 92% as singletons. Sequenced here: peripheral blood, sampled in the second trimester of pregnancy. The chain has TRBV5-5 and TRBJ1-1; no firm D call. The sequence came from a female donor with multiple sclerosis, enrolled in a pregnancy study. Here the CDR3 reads CASSPGSNTEAFF. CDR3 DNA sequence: TGTGCCAGCAGCCCCGGGTCGAACACTGAAGCTTTCTTT.